This T cell receptor (beta chain) was obtained from a study of patients and donors after allogeneic stem cell transplantation. MiXCR, run by TCRdb on the RT-PCR reads, gives a single entry per CDR3 protein. The profile shows about 110,000 distinct CDR3 sequences, 35% of them singletons. This clonotype came up a few times. The germline CDR1 and CDR2 sequences are ENHRY and SYGVKD. J lost 5 bases, V lost 3 bases, and 12 bases had no gene match. The CDR3 has 16 residues. The chain links TRBV10-3 to TRBJ2-5; 7 nucleotides align to TRBD1. The receptor was isolated from a human donor who was either an allogeneic HSCT recipient or a stem cell or donor lymphocyte infusion donor (not recorded which). It is not recorded whose cells these are; they may come from a transplant donor. The specimen was blood, either unsorted or a sorted T cell fraction (not recorded which). In nucleotides, the CDR3 is TGTGCCATCAGTGACCCGACAGGGAACAGCCGCGAGACCCAGTACTTC. It is translated as CAISDPTGNSRETQYF.